This TCR beta chain was obtained from a study of T cells after yellow fever vaccination. Overall study: Preparation of the low-cell-number fractions used SMART-Seq v4 Ultra Low Input.

A note on this clonotype: What it binds is not known.

The study, taken as a whole, reports: Weaker, the secondary response had a peak occurring faster, on day 5 versus 15. Abundant clonotypes (contaminants from the bulk population) could be present in FACS-sorted repertoires.

Germline-derived CDR1 and CDR2 are SGHRS and YFSETQ. The CDR3 has 15 amino acids. V lost 4 bases, J lost 4 bases, and 9 bases stayed unmatched. The TCR cDNA carried a universal primer site and UMIs from 5'RACE template switching. TCRdb independently ran MiXCR on the 5' RACE reads; one entry per CDR3 protein. The sample shows 610,000 or so distinct CDR3 sequences, 10% to 15% of them seen only once. The clonotype comes from a man aged 25-40 years who received the YFV17D yellow fever vaccine. Sequenced material: PBMCs, taken on the day of the yellow fever booster vaccination. The chain is built from TRBV5-1 and TRBJ2-5; 8 bases are shared with TRBD2. CDR3 in amino acids: CASSRGGTSRETQYF. CDR3 bases: TGCGCCAGCAGCCGAGGGGGGACTAGTAGAGAGACCCAGTACTTC.